This passage covers 21 T cell receptor beta chains from one sample sequenced in a study of shared clonotypes between healthy human individuals. The naive CD8 fraction comprised CD45RO-negative cells positively selected for CCR7 and excluded terminally differentiated effector memory CD45RA+ cells. Method: immunoSEQ multiplex PCR; TCRdb's copy keeps in-frame clones and lacks some. In the table there are about 800,000 clones, 95% to 97% of which are singletons. Sample: naive CD8+ T cells sorted from blood. All receptors come from a man in his thirties or forties in good health.

The chain uses TRBV5-4 and TRBJ2-3, with D maybe TRBD1 (6 bases). Germline CDR1 is SGHNT and CDR2 is YYREEE (reference sequence). V was clipped by 4 bases and J by 0 bases, with 12 bases between them. The CDR3 covers 15 residues. CDR3 sequence (DNA): TGTGCCAGCAGCCTCGGACAGATTAGCACAGATACGCAGTATTTT. Translating it yields CASSLGQISTDTQYF. Full variable domain (missing parts from reference TRBV5-4 and TRBJ2-3): ETGVTQSPTHLIKTRGQQVTLRCSSQSGHNTVSWYQQALGQGPQFIFQYYREEENGRGNFPPRFSGLQFPNYSSELNVNALELDDSALYLCASSLGQISTDTQYFGPGTRLTVL.

The J gene is TRBJ1-2, the V gene TRBV27; 11 nucleotides match TRBD1. Per the germline V gene, CDR1 is MNHEY and CDR2 is SMNVEV (reference sequence). The CDR3 is 12 amino acids. V was clipped by 11 bases and J by 7 bases; unmatched bases: 6. The CDR3, as DNA: TGTGCCTCCTGGACAGGGGGCGGTGGCTACACCTTC. Translation gives CASWTGGGGYTF.

V is TRBV6-1 and J is TRBJ2-1; 13 bases match TRBD2. V lost 2 bases, J lost 5 bases, and 6 bases stayed unmatched. The V gene's germline CDR1 is MNHNS and CDR2 SASEGT. CDR3 length: 17 amino acids. The CDR3 is CASSELLAGGYHNEQFF. CDR3 nucleotides: TGTGCCAGCAGTGAATTACTAGCGGGAGGGTATCACAATGAGCAGTTCTTC.

The chain has TRBV5-1 and TRBJ2-7; 10 bases align to TRBD2. CDR3 length: 15 amino acids. V lost 4 bases to trimming and J lost 6 bases; unmatched junction nucleotides: 10. The germline CDR1 and CDR2 sequences are SGHRS and YFSETQ. CDR3 in amino acids: CASSPGLAGDGEQYF. The CDR3 nucleotides read TGCGCCAGCAGCCCCGGGCTAGCGGGAGACGGCGAGCAGTACTTC.

The chain uses TRBV7-2 and TRBJ2-7; D is unclear. The CDR3 length is 17 residues. The germline V and J ends were trimmed by 2 bases and 3 bases, with 20 bases remaining between them. Germline V gives CDR1 SGHTA, CDR2 FQGNSA. As DNA, the CDR3 is TGTGCCAGCAGCTTACCCCTTCATACCACCCGGAACTACGAGCAGTACTTC. It encodes CASSLPLHTTRNYEQYF.

This chain connects TRBV13 to TRBJ2-7, with a possible D match to TRBD1 (6 bases). The germline V gene has CDR1 PRHDT and CDR2 FYEKMQ (reference sequence). V lost 4 bases and J lost 7, with 11 bases in between. This CDR3 has 12 amino acids. This chain's CDR3 is CASSWGPGEQYF. The CDR3 DNA reads as TGTGCCAGCAGCTGGGGGCCGGGGGAGCAGTACTTC.

The V and J genes are TRBV4-1 and TRBJ2-1; the D is unclear. V lost 2 bases and J lost 6, with 5 bases in between. The CDR3 is 12 residues long. CDR1 and CDR2 from the germline V gene are MGHRA and YSYEKL. Here the CDR3 reads CASSQQLNEQFF. The CDR3 bases are TGCGCCAGCAGCCAACAGCTCAATGAGCAGTTCTTC.

The V gene is TRBV7-9, the J gene TRBJ2-5, with D possibly called TRBD1 or TRBD2 (5 bases each). V lost 3 bases to trimming and J lost 5 bases, with 10 bases between them. Germline assignment: CDR1 SEHNR and CDR2 FQNEAQ (reference sequence). This CDR3 spans 13 amino acids. The DNA of the CDR3 is TGTGCCAGCAGCTTGGGGGACGTGGAGACCCAGTACTTC. Amino acids: CASSLGDVETQYF. Using reference TRBV7-9 and TRBJ2-5 for the parts outside the CDR3, the full variable domain is DTGVSQNPRHKITKRGQNVTFRCDPISEHNRLYWYRQTLGQGPEFLTYFQNEAQLEKSRLLSDRFSAERPKGSFSTLEIQRTEQGDSAMYLCASSLGDVETQYFGPGTRLLVL.

The chain links TRBV5-1 to TRBJ2-3; a weak D match, TRBD1 (5 bases). CDR1 is SGHRS, CDR2 YFSETQ, per germline. The CDR3 runs to 13 residues. Between the trimmed V and J ends, which lost 3 bases and 3 bases, there was a span of 8 bases. The CDR3 here is CASSYQGTDTQYF. CDR3 bases: TGCGCCAGCAGCTATCAGGGAACAGATACGCAGTATTTT.

The chain recombines TRBV6-1 with TRBJ2-1, with D possibly TRBD1 on 6 matching bases. This CDR3 is built from 15 residues. Germline values: CDR1 MNHNS, CDR2 SASEGT. V lost 2 bases and J 9 bases, leaving 17 bases between the germline ends. CDR3 sequence reads: CASSERGTPSTEQFF. The DNA for the CDR3 is TGTGCCAGCAGTGAAAGAGGGACACCTTCAACTGAGCAGTTCTTC.

This clone was detected once. J is TRBJ2-7 and V is TRBV7-8, with 8 bases identical to TRBD1. This CDR3 contains 14 residues. V dropped 4 bases and J dropped 2; count of bases not matched to a gene: 4. Germline CDR1 and CDR2: SGHVS and FQNEAQ. The CDR3 bases are TGTGCCAGCAGCTCCGGGACAGGAGCCTACGAGCAGTACTTC. Its protein product is CASSSGTGAYEQYF.

In this sample, this clone turned up once. The rearrangement uses TRBV6-6 and TRBJ2-2, with 7 bases matching TRBD2. CDR3 length: 15 amino acids. Trimming took 5 bases from V and 8 from J; bases not matched to a gene: 11. Germline V gives CDR1 MNHNY, CDR2 SVGAGI (reference sequence). CDR3 protein: CASSPGLGVLGELFF. In DNA, the CDR3 is TGTGCCAGCAGTCCCGGACTAGGAGTTCTAGGGGAGCTGTTTTTT.

DNA for the CDR3: TGTGCCAGCAGCCTTGGGACAGGCTTTTACGAGCAGTACTTC. It translates to CASSLGTGFYEQYF. The chain uses TRBV9 and TRBJ2-7, with 8 bases aligning to TRBD1. The CDR3 is 14 residues long. CDR1 is SGDLS, CDR2 YYNGEE, per germline. J lost 4 bases, V lost 4 bases, and 7 bases had no gene match.

The chain recombines TRBV18 with TRBJ1-5, with D perhaps matching TRBD1 (5 bases). V was cut by 2 bases and J by 2 bases, with 10 bases left in between. Germline lookup yields CDR1 KGHSH and CDR2 LQKENI. This CDR3 comprises 15 residues. CDR3 amino acids: CASSPGRVGNQPQHF. The CDR3 bases are TGTGCCAGCTCACCAGGCAGGGTAGGCAATCAGCCCCAGCATTTT.

V usage is TRBV4-1 and J usage is TRBJ2-7; D unresolved. Germline V gene sequence: CDR1 MGHRA, CDR2 YSYEKL. Trimming removed 3 bases at V and 3 bases at J, with 6 bases between. The CDR3 contains 12 residues. CDR3 in DNA: TGCGCCAGCAGCCAGGGCCACTACGAGCAGTACTTC. Its translation is CASSQGHYEQYF.

The genes are TRBV29-1 and TRBJ1-1; 8 nucleotides align to TRBD1. The germline V gene has CDR1 SQVTM and CDR2 ANQGSEA. The V gene end was trimmed by 6 bases and the J gene end by 6 bases; junction bases not matched to a gene: 9. This CDR3 is built from 13 residues. The CDR3, as DNA: TGCAGCGTGGCCTATCCACAGGGGGCTGAAGCTTTCTTT. Translated: CSVAYPQGAEAFF.

The chain combines TRBV27 with TRBJ2-1, with 9 nucleotides matching TRBD1. This CDR3 is 19 amino acids long. Germline V CDR1 and CDR2: MNHEY, SMNVEV (reference sequence). J was trimmed by 0 bases and V by 5 bases; bases with no gene match: 14. The CDR3 is CASSTRQGESSSSYNEQFF. Written as DNA, the CDR3 is TGTGCCAGCAGTACACGACAGGGGGAGTCCTCCAGCTCCTACAATGAGCAGTTCTTC.

The rearrangement links TRBV28 to TRBJ2-1; D unresolved. Trimming cost V 5 bases and J 7 bases, with 9 bases left between them. The CDR3 sequence is 12 residues long. Germline V gene lookup returns CDR1 MDHEN and CDR2 SYDVKM. The chain's CDR3 is CASSPRDNEQFF. CDR3 in DNA: TGTGCCAGCAGTCCCCGTGATAATGAGCAGTTCTTC.

The rearrangement links TRBV4-2 to TRBJ1-2; 9 bases agree with TRBD1. CDR1 and CDR2 from the germline V gene are LGHNA and YNFKEQ. This CDR3 has 14 amino acids. Losses at the gene ends were 2 bases for V and 4 bases for J; bases not matched to a gene: 2. In DNA form, the CDR3 reads TGTGCCAGCAGCCAACTGGGACAGGGCTATGGCTACACCTTC. This gives the protein CASSQLGQGYGYTF.

This chain uses TRBV6-1 with TRBJ1-2; no clear D. Trimming took 8 bases from V and 4 from J, leaving 14 bases between them. Germline CDR1 is MNHNS and CDR2 is SASEGT. CDR3 length: 13 amino acids. CDR3 DNA sequence: TGTGCCAGCGCCCCCGGAATGGCCTATGGCTACACCTTC. This translates into CASAPGMAYGYTF.

The chain has TRBV13 and TRBJ1-3; D call uncertain. V lost 0 bases and J lost 0, with 6 bases in between. Germline CDR1 PRHDT, CDR2 FYEKMQ (reference sequence). This CDR3 region has 15 residues. Here the CDR3 reads CASSLGGLSGNTIYF. The CDR3 DNA reads as TGTGCCAGCAGCTTAGGCGGCCTCTCTGGAAACACCATATATTTT.